The 27 T cell receptor beta chains below all came from one sample that was sequenced in a study of blood T cell repertoires in COVID-19. Produced via immunoSEQ multiplex PCR; TCRdb's table is partial and in-frame only. Of 140,000 to 150,000 clones listed, 80% to 90% are singletons. The sample taken for sequencing was peripheral blood. The receptors were sampled from a woman aged 60 to 75 with COVID-19, enrolled during active disease.

The chain is built from TRBV3-1 (or the pseudogene TRBV3-2) and TRBJ2-7; possible D gene TRBD2, 6 bases. The CDR3 is 16 residues long. The ends were cut back, 3 bases at V and 0 bases at J, with 15 bases in the middle. The germline V gene encodes CDR1 LGHDT and CDR2 YNNKEL (reference sequence). As DNA, the CDR3 is TGTGCCAGCAGCCACCACCGGGACTCGAGCTCCTACGAGCAGTACTTC. Protein: CASSHHRDSSSYEQYF.

The chain couples TRBV6-1 to TRBJ1-5; D unresolved. V dropped 7 bases and J dropped 4 bases, with 11 bases sitting between them. The germline V gene encodes CDR1 MNHNS and CDR2 SASEGT. The CDR3 is 13 amino acids. The CDR3 protein is CASTLKENQPQHF. CDR3 coding DNA: TGTGCCAGCACCCTAAAAGAGAATCAGCCCCAGCATTTT.

In its sample, this clone was seen a few times. This sequence joins TRBV27 and TRBJ2-7, with 11 bases fitting TRBD1. The V segment lost 4 bases and the J segment 3 bases; nucleotides outside the gene matches: 8. The CDR3 is 16 amino acids. Germline V gene lookup returns CDR1 MNHEY and CDR2 SMNVEV (reference sequence). The CDR3 DNA sequence: TGTGCCAGCAGTTCGGACAGGGGGCTGGCGCTCTACGAGCAGTACTTC. Protein sequence: CASSSDRGLALYEQYF.

There are a few counts of this clone. This sample also contains other DNA sequences that code for the same CDR3. The chain joins TRBV27 to TRBJ1-5, with D tentatively TRBD1 (5 bases). V was shortened by 2 bases and J by 2 bases, with 7 bases between the two germline ends. Per the germline V gene, CDR1 is MNHEY and CDR2 is SMNVEV (reference sequence). The CDR3 length is 14 residues. This chain's CDR3 is CASSLSRGNQPQHF. Written as DNA, the CDR3 is TGTGCCAGCAGTTTAAGCAGGGGCAATCAGCCCCAGCATTTT.

The V call is TRBV5-1, the J call TRBJ1-2, with 11 bases aligning to TRBD1. This CDR3 has 14 amino acids. The germline CDR1 and CDR2 sequences are SGHRS and YFSETQ. The junction had 0 bases not matched to a gene; V was cut back by 0 bases and J by 5 bases. As DNA, the CDR3 is TGCGCCAGCAGCTTGGGGGACAGGGGGTATGGCTACACCTTC. Its translation: CASSLGDRGYGYTF.

This chain connects TRBV19 to TRBJ2-3, with 8 bases fitting TRBD2. Unmatched junction bases numbered 6, after V lost 6 bases and J lost 4 bases. The CDR3 length is 14 residues. Germline-derived CDR1 and CDR2 are LNHDA and SQIVND (reference sequence). The CDR3: CASSHSGGADTQYF. As DNA, the CDR3 is TGTGCCAGTAGCCACTCCGGGGGGGCAGATACGCAGTATTTT.

V is TRBV6-2 or TRBV6-3 and J is TRBJ2-7, with D possibly matching TRBD2 (7 bases). Trimming stripped 0 bases from V and 3 bases from J, with 18 bases between. CDR1 is MNHEY, CDR2 SVGEGT, per germline. The CDR3 runs to 17 residues. CDR3 amino acids: CASSYSNTGGLFYEQYF. The CDR3 DNA reads as TGTGCCAGCAGTTACTCGAATACCGGGGGGCTTTTCTACGAGCAGTACTTC.

The sample holds a few counts of this clone. This rearrangement joins TRBV2 to TRBJ2-2; TRBD1 is a possible D gene (5 bases). The V and J ends lost 6 bases and 0 bases respectively, with 11 bases between them. Per the germline V gene, CDR1 is SNHLY and CDR2 is FYNNEI. The CDR3 runs to 15 residues. CDR3 sequence: CASRGLSTNTGELFF. The CDR3 DNA reads TGTGCCAGCAGGGGGCTAAGTACGAACACCGGGGAGCTGTTTTTT.

V gene TRBV15 combines with J gene TRBJ1-1; 8 nucleotides align to TRBD1. The CDR3 has 16 residues. V lost 3 bases and J lost 2; bases outside the gene matches: 8. The germline gives CDR1 LNHNV, CDR2 YYDKDF (reference sequence). Here the CDR3 reads CATSRGRGRVNTEAFF. The CDR3 DNA reads TGTGCCACCAGCAGGGGCAGGGGGCGGGTAAACACTGAAGCTTTCTTT.

J is TRBJ1-4 and V is TRBV11-2; weak D call: TRBD1 (6 bases). Germline-derived CDR1 and CDR2 are SGHAT and FQNNGV. V gave up 6 bases and J gave up 3 bases, with 11 bases separating them. The CDR3 consists of 14 residues. CDR3 protein: CASRKTGANEKLFF. The CDR3 coding sequence is TGTGCCAGCAGGAAGACAGGAGCTAATGAAAAACTGTTTTTT.

The chain employs TRBV12-3 or TRBV12-4 and TRBJ2-7; TRBD1 aligns across 9 bases. After removal of 8 bases from V and 3 bases from J, the junction contained 5 bases not matched to a gene. The CDR3 is 13 amino acids. Here the CDR3 reads CASGRDRDYEQYF. CDR3 nucleotide sequence: TGTGCCAGCGGACGGGACAGGGACTACGAGCAGTACTTC.

In its sample, this clone was seen once. The chain combines TRBV4-3 with TRBJ1-1; TRBD1 agrees at 9 bases. CDR3 length equals 17 residues. Unmatched junction bases numbered 11, after V lost 0 bases and J lost 6 bases. CDR1 and CDR2 (germline): LGHNA, YSLEER. The CDR3 reads CASSQDLYKGTGPEAFF. CDR3 coding DNA: TGCGCCAGCAGCCAAGATCTTTACAAGGGGACAGGGCCTGAAGCTTTCTTT.

The rearrangement joins TRBV10-1 to TRBJ1-3, with 10 nucleotides matching TRBD1. Unmatched junction bases numbered 16, after V lost 7 bases and J lost 4 bases. The germline CDR1 and CDR2 sequences are WNHNN and SYGVQD (reference sequence). The CDR3 has 18 residues. The CDR3 sequence: CASTAEDRGSLGGNTIYF. DNA of the CDR3: TGCGCCAGCACCGCCGAGGACAGGGGGTCTTTAGGAGGAAACACCATATATTTT.

The CDR3 is CASRRQGPGGYTF. CDR3 nucleotides: TGTGCCAGCAGGAGACAGGGACCTGGCGGCTACACCTTC. This chain links TRBV2 with TRBJ1-2; TRBD1 matches at 7 bases. The CDR3 consists of 13 residues. CDR1 and CDR2 (germline): SNHLY, FYNNEI. With 6 bases clipped from V and 8 bases from J, the junction kept 9 bases outside the gene matches.

The rearrangement joins TRBV29-1 to TRBJ2-1; tentative D call: TRBD1 (6 bases). V lost 7 bases and J 0 bases, leaving 16 bases between the germline ends. The germline CDR1 and CDR2 sequences are SQVTM and ANQGSEA. The CDR3 runs to 15 residues. The CDR3 is CSAPGQSGSYNEQFF. The CDR3 nucleotides read TGCAGCGCTCCCGGACAGTCAGGCTCCTACAATGAGCAGTTCTTC.

The chain combines TRBV27 with TRBJ2-1; 9 nucleotides match TRBD2. CDR1 and CDR2 (germline): MNHEY, SMNVEV (reference sequence). The CDR3 extends over 15 amino acids. V was clipped by 3 bases and J by 8 bases; unmatched bases: 8. CDR3 protein: CASSFYSGGSHEQFF. CDR3 DNA sequence: TGTGCCAGCAGTTTTTACAGCGGGGGGTCGCATGAGCAGTTCTTC.

This chain links TRBV19 with TRBJ1-6; possible D gene TRBD1, 5 bases. CDR1 LNHDA and CDR2 SQIVND come from the germline V gene (reference sequence). The V end lost 4 bases, the J end lost 1 base, and 14 bases lay between the germline ends. The CDR3 sequence is 17 residues long. CDR3 amino acids: CASSTGYLTSYNSPLHF. The CDR3 DNA is TGTGCCAGTAGTACAGGGTATCTGACATCCTATAATTCACCCCTCCACTTT.

The chain couples TRBV7-9 to TRBJ1-1; D perhaps matches TRBD1 (6 bases). The CDR3 is 13 amino acids. V was shortened by 3 bases and J by 3 bases, with 8 bases between the two germline ends. Germline V gene sequence: CDR1 SEHNR, CDR2 FQNEAQ (reference sequence). CDR3 bases: TGTGCCAGCAGCTTCGGACAGTACACTGAAGCTTTCTTT. As protein: CASSFGQYTEAFF. The full variable domain, rest sourced from reference TRBV7-9 and TRBJ1-1, is DTGVSQNPRHKITKRGQNVTFRCDPISEHNRLYWYRQTLGQGPEFLTYFQNEAQLEKSRLLSDRFSAERPKGSFSTLEIQRTEQGDSAMYLCASSFGQYTEAFFGQGTRLTVV.

This clone was detected a few times. The rearrangement joins TRBV7-3 to TRBJ1-1; 9 bases line up with TRBD1. This CDR3 contains 13 residues. Germline V CDR1 and CDR2: SGHTA, FQGTGA. V shed 5 bases and J 10 bases; nucleotides not matched to a gene: 8. The CDR3, as DNA: TGTGCCAGCAGCCCTATGGGACAGGGCGGAGCTTTCTTT. This gives the protein CASSPMGQGGAFF.

The chain has TRBV9 and TRBJ2-5; 13 bases fit TRBD2. Losses at the gene ends were 3 bases for V and 2 bases for J; bases not matched to a gene: 1. The CDR3 consists of 15 residues. Germline lookup yields CDR1 SGDLS and CDR2 YYNGEE. CDR3 DNA sequence: TGTGCCAGCAGCGGGGGACTAGCGGGGCAAGAGACCCAGTACTTC. Protein: CASSGGLAGQETQYF.

V usage is TRBV30 and J usage is TRBJ1-1, with a possible D match to TRBD1 (6 bases). Trimming shortened V by 3 bases and J by 4 bases, and 18 bases separated the two germline ends. CDR3 length: 15 residues. Germline V lookup: CDR1 GTSNPN, CDR2 SVGIG (reference sequence). The CDR3 region has the DNA TGTGCCTGGAGGGGGGCGCGAACCTTGGGCACTGAAGCTTTCTTT. This codes for CAWRGARTLGTEAFF.

The rearrangement joins TRBV6-5 to TRBJ2-5, with TRBD2 matching over 7 bases. Germline assignment: CDR1 MNHEY and CDR2 SVGAGI. This CDR3 contains 14 residues. V shed 0 bases, J shed 5 bases, and the junction held 3 bases outside the gene matches. The CDR3 region has the DNA TGTGCCAGCAGTTACTCGTCCGGGGGGGAGACCCAGTACTTC. Its protein product is CASSYSSGGETQYF.

V is TRBV6-6 and J is TRBJ1-4; 10 nucleotides align to TRBD1. V was clipped by 6 bases and J by 5 bases; unmatched bases: 3. Germline assignment: CDR1 MNHNY and CDR2 SVGAGI (reference sequence). The CDR3 extends over 14 amino acids. The CDR3 bases are TGTGCCAGCAGCCCGGGACAGGGGAATGAAAAACTGTTTTTT. It yields the protein CASSPGQGNEKLFF.

CDR3 in amino acids: CASSLKRTVSTGNTIYF. CDR3 bases: TGTGCCAGCAGCTTAAAGAGGACAGTTAGTACTGGAAACACCATATATTTT. This chain links TRBV7-8 with TRBJ1-3; TRBD1 is a possible D gene (6 bases). V was shortened by 2 bases and J by 2 bases, with 16 bases between the two germline ends. This CDR3 comprises 17 residues. CDR1 is SGHVS and CDR2 is FQNEAQ in the germline V gene.

The V and J genes are TRBV19 and TRBJ2-4; D may be TRBD1 (6 bases). CDR1 and CDR2 (germline): LNHDA, SQIVND (reference sequence). The CDR3 sequence is 15 residues long. Trimming shortened V by 6 bases and J by 5 bases, and 17 bases separated the two germline ends. The CDR3 spells CASSQSRGRENIQYF. CDR3 DNA sequence: TGTGCCAGTAGCCAATCCAGGGGTCGTGAAAACATTCAGTACTTC.

The J gene is TRBJ1-5, the V gene TRBV2; D ambiguous. There are 15 residues in the CDR3. CDR1 and CDR2 from the germline V gene are SNHLY and FYNNEI. Trimming removed 7 bases from V and 6 bases from J, with 19 bases in between. The CDR3: CASNPSSFSPQPQHF. The CDR3 DNA reads TGTGCCAGCAATCCGAGCTCATTTTCCCCTCAGCCCCAGCATTTT.

This sequence joins TRBV9 and TRBJ2-2, with TRBD1 as a possible D gene (5 bases). V dropped 4 bases and J dropped 5 bases, with 18 bases sitting between them. Germline V gene lookup returns CDR1 SGDLS and CDR2 YYNGEE. The CDR3 spans 16 residues. The CDR3 here is CASSPRAEIRTGELFF. The CDR3 region has the DNA TGTGCCAGCAGCCCCAGGGCCGAGATTAGGACCGGGGAGCTGTTTTTT.